The 30 T cell receptor beta chains below all came from one sample that was sequenced in a study of T-cell reconstitution after alpha-beta-depleted transplantation in children. Library preparation (for TCRbeta) was performed with unique molecular identifiers. TCRdb re-analysed the PCR reads in MiXCR, keeping a single row per CDR3 protein. The sample includes under 400,000 distinct CDR3 sequences, roughly 21% of them seen just once. Here the sequenced sample was PBMCs, mostly from graft donor cells, taken 180 days after TCRalphabeta/CD19-depleted stem cell transplant. These receptors all stem from a male patient younger than 18 who had a stem cell transplant for acute lymphoblastic leukemia, so the T cells may come from the graft donor.

The chain carries TRBV12-3 or TRBV12-4 and TRBJ2-7; either TRBD1 or TRBD2 may fit D (5 bases each). The germline V and J ends were trimmed by 6 bases and 3 bases, with 18 bases remaining between them. CDR3 length: 15 residues. This chain's CDR3 is CASSPPGRSNYEQYF. Written as DNA, the CDR3 is TGTGCCAGCAGCCCGCCGGGACGGAGTAACTACGAGCAGTACTTC.

The J gene is TRBJ2-2, the V gene TRBV3-1; D remains ambiguous. The V and J ends lost 0 bases and 4 bases respectively, with 6 bases between them. CDR1 and CDR2 (germline): LGHDT, YNNKEL (reference sequence). The CDR3 is made up of 14 amino acids. This CDR3 is CASSQEILTGELFF. DNA for the CDR3: TGTGCCAGCAGCCAAGAAATCCTCACCGGGGAGCTGTTTTTT.

This clonotype was seen a handful of times. The chain joins TRBV28 to TRBJ1-5, with D unresolved. The germline gives CDR1 MDHEN, CDR2 SYDVKM. The CDR3 runs to 14 residues. The V end lost 3 bases, the J end lost 3 bases, and 9 bases lay between the germline ends. Written as DNA, the CDR3 is TGTGCCAGCAGTTTCCCCTGGTCCAATCAGCCCCAGCATTTT. It is translated as CASSFPWSNQPQHF.

V and J are TRBV19 and TRBJ2-7; D might be TRBD1 (6 bases). CDR3 length equals 13 residues. Looked up from germline, CDR1 is LNHDA and CDR2 is SQIVND (reference sequence). The V end lost 6 bases, the J end lost 4 bases, and 13 bases lay between the germline ends. The CDR3 DNA sequence: TGTGCCAGTAGCCCAGCCAGGGGTTACGAGCAGTACTTC. Translating it yields CASSPARGYEQYF.

The V gene is TRBV6-5, the J gene TRBJ2-5; 9 positions match TRBD2. CDR1 and CDR2 from the germline V gene are MNHEY and SVGAGI. The CDR3 runs to 13 residues. The trim removed 2 bases at V and 7 bases at J, leaving 2 bases unmatched. The CDR3 loop is CASSYVREGTQYF. DNA of the CDR3: TGTGCCAGCAGTTACGTGCGGGAGGGGACCCAGTACTTC.

In this sample, this clonotype turned up a few times. The chain links TRBV7-2 to TRBJ2-7; D may be TRBD1 (6 bases). Germline loops: CDR1 SGHTA, CDR2 FQGNSA. The V and J ends lost 8 bases and 3 bases respectively, with 14 bases between them. CDR3 length equals 13 residues. The CDR3 here is CASQVGAFYEQYF. Written as DNA, the CDR3 is TGTGCCAGCCAGGTGGGGGCATTCTACGAGCAGTACTTC.

This clonotype has more than one count but fewer than ten. The genes are TRBV18 and TRBJ2-7; no definite D call. CDR1 is KGHSH, CDR2 LQKENI, per germline. The CDR3 loop spans 15 amino acids. The V and J ends lost 4 bases and 0 bases respectively, with 13 bases between them. The CDR3 region has the DNA TGTGCCAGCTCACTCGCGCTTGGGATCTCCTACGAGCAGTACTTC. Its protein product is CASSLALGISYEQYF.

This clonotype was found a few times. The chain carries TRBV7-6 and TRBJ1-1; no definite D call. Per germline, CDR1 SGHVS and CDR2 FNYEAQ. Between the trimmed V and J ends, which lost 10 bases and 0 bases, there was a span of 12 bases. The CDR3 extends over 13 amino acids. Here the CDR3 DNA reads TGTGCCACCGGAGACGTACTGAACACTGAAGCTTTCTTT. It codes for CATGDVLNTEAFF.

This clonotype has only a few counts. This chain uses TRBV12-3 or TRBV12-4 with TRBJ2-2; unclear D gene. The CDR3 is 16 amino acids. Between the trimmed V and J ends, which lost 7 bases and 4 bases, there was a span of 19 bases. CDR3 in DNA: TGTGCCAGCAATCCACCGCCAGGCGGCCCCACCGGGGAGCTGTTTTTT. Translated: CASNPPPGGPTGELFF.

The gene calls are TRBV25-1 and TRBJ2-7, with D possibly TRBD1 on 6 matching bases. Trimming removed 4 bases from V and 4 bases from J, with 17 bases in between. The CDR3 extends over 15 amino acids. Looked up from germline, CDR1 is MGHDK and CDR2 is SYGVNS. CDR3: CASSGFNRVVYEQYF. The CDR3 DNA sequence: TGTGCCAGCAGTGGCTTTAACAGGGTTGTTTACGAGCAGTACTTC.

The chain uses TRBV27 and TRBJ2-7; no definite D call. The CDR3 loop spans 13 amino acids. Looked up from germline, CDR1 is MNHEY and CDR2 is SMNVEV (reference sequence). Trimming shortened V by 6 bases and J by 6 bases, and 15 bases separated the two germline ends. The CDR3 spells CASSVNGMGEQYF. As DNA, the CDR3 is TGTGCCAGCAGCGTGAACGGTATGGGCGAGCAGTACTTC.

In its sample, this clonotype was seen a few times. The V gene is TRBV7-6, the J gene TRBJ2-3; D gene uncertain. The CDR3 contains 12 residues. Trimming took off 1 base at V and 4 bases at J, with 3 bases between the two ends. Germline V gene sequence: CDR1 SGHVS, CDR2 FNYEAQ. CDR3: CASSLDSDTQYF. CDR3 in DNA: TGTGCCAGCAGCTTAGACTCAGATACGCAGTATTTT.

This clonotype was detected only a few times. The CDR3 reads CASSSDRGNTGELFF. As DNA, the CDR3 is TGTGCCAGCAGCTCCGACAGGGGAAACACCGGGGAGCTGTTTTTT. The chain couples TRBV7-9 to TRBJ2-2, with 8 bases lining up with TRBD1. In germline, CDR1 is SEHNR, CDR2 FQNEAQ (reference sequence). V lost 4 bases and J lost 2; bases outside the gene matches: 3. This CDR3 spans 15 amino acids.

V is TRBV11-2 and J is TRBJ1-2; possible D gene TRBD1, 6 bases. Germline V lookup: CDR1 SGHAT, CDR2 FQNNGV. CDR3 size: 14 residues. V lost 5 bases to trimming and J lost 3 bases, with 13 bases between them. The chain's CDR3 is CASSPRGGYYGYTF. CDR3 nucleotides: TGTGCCAGCAGCCCGCGGGGGGGCTACTATGGCTACACCTTC.

This clonotype was counted only a few times. V usage is TRBV29-1 and J usage is TRBJ2-6, with D possibly called TRBD1 or TRBD2 (5 bases each). The CDR3 consists of 17 residues. V lost 7 bases and J 2 bases, leaving 21 bases between the germline ends. The V gene's germline CDR1 is SQVTM and CDR2 ANQGSEA. CDR3 sequence reads: CSAWDGAPEAGANVLTF. CDR3 nucleotide sequence: TGCAGCGCGTGGGACGGGGCTCCCGAGGCTGGGGCCAACGTCCTGACTTTC.

This clonotype was detected a few times. The V and J genes are TRBV5-5 and TRBJ2-7; D gene unclear. The V and J ends lost 0 bases and 3 bases respectively, with 7 bases between them. Germline V lookup: CDR1 SGHKS, CDR2 YYEKEE (reference sequence). The CDR3 extends over 13 amino acids. The CDR3 loop reads CASSLGRVYEQYF. CDR3 in DNA: TGTGCCAGCAGCTTGGGCCGGGTCTACGAGCAGTACTTC.

This clonotype was picked up a small number of times. This rearrangement joins TRBV9 to TRBJ2-1, with D possibly matching TRBD2 (6 bases). Germline V gene sequence: CDR1 SGDLS, CDR2 YYNGEE. This CDR3 comprises 12 residues. The ends were cut back, 9 bases at V and 6 bases at J, with 13 bases in the middle. The CDR3 bases are TGTGCCACCGGGACTTTTAGCAATGAGCAGTTCTTC. Encoded protein: CATGTFSNEQFF.

The V call is TRBV21-1, the J call TRBJ2-5. TRBV21-1 is deemed a pseudogene. The CDR3 is 16 amino acids. CDR3 residues: CASSKGKALVGETQYF. The CDR3 DNA follows: TGTGCCAGCAGCAAAGGAAAGGCACTGGTGGGGGAGACCCAGTACTTC.

In this sample, this clonotype turned up a few times. This chain links TRBV25-1 with TRBJ1-2; the D gene is possibly TRBD1 (6 bases). V gave up 2 bases and J gave up 4 bases, with 14 bases separating them. The germline gives CDR1 MGHDK, CDR2 SYGVNS. The CDR3 totals 15 residues. Written as DNA, the CDR3 is TGTGCCAGCAGTGAAGGGGGGCTGTTCTCCTATGGCTACACCTTC. Amino acids: CASSEGGLFSYGYTF.

This chain connects TRBV5-1 to TRBJ1-2; a weak D match, TRBD1 (5 bases). The germline V and J ends were trimmed by 3 bases and 10 bases, with 10 bases remaining between them. CDR1 SGHRS and CDR2 YFSETQ come from the germline V gene. The CDR3 totals 11 residues. The CDR3 region has the DNA TGCGCCAGCAGCTGGGCAGGGTCCTACACCTTC. Translating gives CASSWAGSYTF.

The genes are TRBV20-1 and TRBJ1-1, with D perhaps matching TRBD1 (6 bases). Trimming pared 3 bases from V and 0 bases from J, leaving 11 bases between. CDR3 length: 14 amino acids. CDR1 is DFQATT, CDR2 SNEGSKA, per germline (reference sequence). The CDR3 loop reads CSASHRAMNTEAFF. The CDR3 nucleotides read TGCAGTGCTAGTCACAGGGCCATGAACACTGAAGCTTTCTTT.

V gene TRBV5-1 combines with J gene TRBJ1-1, with no clear D. There are 14 residues in the CDR3. The ends were cut back, 1 base at V and 0 bases at J, with 7 bases in the middle. CDR1 is SGHRS and CDR2 is YFSETQ in the germline V gene. The DNA for the CDR3 is TGCGCCAGCAGCTTGATCCCAATGAACACTGAAGCTTTCTTT. Amino acid sequence: CASSLIPMNTEAFF. Variable domain in full (rest from reference TRBV5-1 and TRBJ1-1): KAGVTQTPRYLIKTRGQQVTLSCSPISGHRSVSWYQQTPGQGLQFLFEYFSETQRNKGNFPGRFSGRQFSNSRSEMNVSTLELGDSALYLCASSLIPMNTEAFFGQGTRLTVV.

This clonotype appeared a few times. The genes are TRBV4-1 and TRBJ1-2; maybe TRBD1 (5 bases). The CDR3 totals 16 residues. V lost 4 bases and J 0 bases, leaving 15 bases between the germline ends. Germline loops: CDR1 MGHRA, CDR2 YSYEKL. CDR3 loop: CASSRRGEGPNYGYTF. The CDR3 DNA sequence: TGCGCCAGCAGCCGAAGGGGCGAGGGCCCTAACTATGGCTACACCTTC.

The chain uses TRBV5-1 and TRBJ1-1; D gene uncertain. CDR3 size: 13 residues. V gave up 3 bases and J gave up 1 base, with 7 bases separating them. CDR1 and CDR2 from the germline V gene are SGHRS and YFSETQ. The CDR3 DNA is TGCGCCAGCAGCTCGGGGAAGAACACTGAAGCTTTCTTT. It codes for CASSSGKNTEAFF.

This clonotype has a handful of counts. The chain links TRBV6-1 to TRBJ2-3; TRBD2 might be the D (6 bases). This CDR3 is 13 amino acids long. The V gene's germline CDR1 is MNHNS and CDR2 SASEGT. V was clipped by 6 bases and J by 5 bases, with 12 bases between them. The CDR3 region has the DNA TGTGCCAGCAGGGAGGGCCATGGAGATACGCAGTATTTT. Translating it yields CASREGHGDTQYF.

DNA of the CDR3: TGTGCCAGCAGCTTAATCCAGCCCTACGAGCAGTACTTC. It is translated as CASSLIQPYEQYF. V and J are TRBV7-9 and TRBJ2-7; D uncertain. Per germline, CDR1 SEHNR and CDR2 FQNEAQ (reference sequence). The germline V and J ends were trimmed by 2 bases and 2 bases, with 7 bases remaining between them. This CDR3 contains 13 residues.

This clonotype came up a few times. This sequence joins TRBV6-5 and TRBJ2-2; no clear D. Trimming shortened V by 0 bases and J by 1 base, and 3 bases separated the two germline ends. The germline V gene encodes CDR1 MNHEY and CDR2 SVGAGI. This CDR3 has 14 residues. In DNA, the CDR3 is TGTGCCAGCAGTTACTCGTGGAACACCGGGGAGCTGTTTTTT. This encodes CASSYSWNTGELFF.

In this sample, this clonotype turned up a few times. The CDR3 bases are TGCGCCAGCAGCCTAGCGGGAGCCGGCGGGGAGCTGTTTTTT. Translation: CASSLAGAGGELFF. This chain joins TRBV5-1 and TRBJ2-2, with 10 nucleotides matching TRBD2. Unmatched junction bases numbered 4, after V lost 4 bases and J lost 7 bases. From germline, CDR1 is SGHRS and CDR2 YFSETQ. The CDR3 loop spans 14 amino acids.

This sequence joins TRBV5-1 and TRBJ1-4; no clear D gene. CDR1 is SGHRS, CDR2 YFSETQ, per germline. Trimming cost V 0 bases and J 1 base, with 7 bases left between them. CDR3 length: 15 residues. CDR3 coding DNA: TGCGCCAGCAGCTTGGAAGGCCTAACTAATGAAAAACTGTTTTTT. Translating it yields CASSLEGLTNEKLFF.

In this sample, this clonotype turned up a few times. V is TRBV12-3 or TRBV12-4 and J is TRBJ2-3; 9 bases line up with TRBD1. The CDR3 extends over 15 amino acids. V trimming: 7 bases; J trimming: 1 base; junction bases outside the gene matches: 6. The CDR3 spells CASNKQGARTDTQYF. Here the CDR3 DNA reads TGTGCCAGCAACAAACAGGGGGCACGCACAGATACGCAGTATTTT.